There are a few counts of the clone carrying this TCR beta chain. What it recognizes is unknown. These data originate in a study of cytomegalovirus exposure and HLA in healthy donors. Broader study findings: The study listed roughly 160 cytomegalovirus-associated TCR beta chains. Some V segments, TRBV6-2 and TRBV6-3 among them, were indistinguishable and were therefore excluded.

Primers: 60 Vbeta forward and 13 Jbeta reverse. Produced via immunoSEQ multiplex PCR; TCRdb's table is partial and in-frame only. The sample records some 110,000 clones, around 81% being singletons. V was cut by 4 bases and J by 2 bases, with 11 bases left in between. The germline V gene has CDR1 ENHRY and CDR2 SYGVKD. This CDR3 contains 14 residues. This chain links TRBV10-3 with TRBJ1-2, with no clear D. The TCR originated in a woman aged 25 to 39 in good health and CMV-seronegative. Sequenced input: PBMCs. The CDR3 sequence is CAISGPDSNYGYTF. The DNA of the CDR3 is TGTGCCATCAGTGGGCCAGACTCGAACTATGGCTACACCTTC.